The present T cell receptor beta chain was sequenced within a study of T cell responses to AZD1222 COVID-19 vaccine. About the study: It was second doses at about 4 or about 12 weeks that were pooled. Notes on the study in general: After two AZD1222 doses, spike-specific TCR breadth and depth rose versus day 0. The donor group comprised mostly white British people and more females; the analysis possibly underestimated clonal diversity. Repertoire sampling happened only post peak T cell response.

CDR1 is MGHRA, CDR2 YSYEKL, per germline. This CDR3 spans 16 amino acids. Trimming left V 0 bases short and J 2 bases short, with 14 bases between. Note on this clone: Its antigen is unknown.

Profiling relied on immunoSEQ multiplex PCR, and the TCRdb table lists in-frame clones only, not all of them. The sample lists about 150,000 clones, roughly 90% occurring once. The sequence derives from an adult in good health. The chain combines TRBV4-1 with TRBJ2-7; TRBD2 is a possible D gene (7 bases). Sample: peripheral blood, taken on day 0 of AZD1222 vaccination. This CDR3 is CASSQEYAGATYEQYF. The CDR3 bases are TGCGCCAGCAGCCAAGAGTATGCGGGGGCCACCTACGAGCAGTACTTC.